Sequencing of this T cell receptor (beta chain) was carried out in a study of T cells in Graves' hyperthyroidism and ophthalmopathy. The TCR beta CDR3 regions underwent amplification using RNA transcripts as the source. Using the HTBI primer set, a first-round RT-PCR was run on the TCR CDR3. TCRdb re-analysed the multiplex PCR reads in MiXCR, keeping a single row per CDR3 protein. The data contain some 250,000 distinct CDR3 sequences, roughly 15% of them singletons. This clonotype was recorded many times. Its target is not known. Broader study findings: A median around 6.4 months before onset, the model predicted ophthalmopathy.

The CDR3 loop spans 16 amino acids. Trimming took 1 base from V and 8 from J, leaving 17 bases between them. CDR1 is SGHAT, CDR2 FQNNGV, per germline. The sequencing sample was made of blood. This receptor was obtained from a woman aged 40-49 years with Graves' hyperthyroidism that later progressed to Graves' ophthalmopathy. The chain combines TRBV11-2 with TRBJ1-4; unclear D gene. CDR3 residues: CASSLGMAIGREKLFF. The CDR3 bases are TGTGCCAGCAGCTTAGGGATGGCCATAGGGAGAGAAAAACTGTTTTTT. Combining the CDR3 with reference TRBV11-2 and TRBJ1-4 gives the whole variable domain EAGVAQSPRYKIIEKRQSVAFWCNPISGHATLYWYQQILGQGPKLLIQFQNNGVVDDSQLPKDRFSAERLKGVDSTLKIQPAKLEDSAVYLCASSLGMAIGREKLFFGSGTQLSVL.